Listed here are 14 T cell receptor beta chains from one sample, sequenced in a study of cytomegalovirus exposure and HLA in healthy donors (dated by TCRdb to about 2017). The library was obtained by the immunoSEQ multiplex PCR assay. A mixture of 60 forward primers for TCR Vbeta segments and 13 reverse primers for TCR Jbeta segments was used in the multiplex PCR. TCRdb provides this immuneACCESS table in a form limited to in-frame rearrangements. Some clones are lacking; in checked studies, under half of them reflect an unresolved V gene, and why the rest are absent is not known. This sample lists under 200,000 clones; nearly 80% were detected once. The ten top clones hold 8% to 10% of the sample. The sample was PBMCs. Every receptor here comes from a man aged 18 to 29 in good health and CMV-seropositive.

CDR3 region: CASSLGGMGGEQFF. CDR3 coding DNA: TGTGCCAGCAGCTTAGGTGGGATGGGGGGTGAGCAGTTCTTC. V and J are TRBV7-3 and TRBJ2-1, with a tentative D call TRBD2 (6 bases). Germline V lookup: CDR1 SGHTA, CDR2 FQGTGA. The CDR3 runs to 14 residues. The V gene lost 2 bases and the J gene lost 9 bases, with 14 bases spanning the gap.

The chain uses TRBV30 and TRBJ2-1, with a tentative D call TRBD2 (6 bases). Trimming pared 0 bases from V and 4 bases from J, leaving 13 bases between. Germline V gene data show CDR1 as GTSNPN and CDR2 as SVGIG (reference sequence). The CDR3 spans 15 residues. CDR3 DNA sequence: TGTGCCTGGAGTGTACCTGGAGGGACGTACAATGAGCAGTTCTTC. Its protein is CAWSVPGGTYNEQFF.

V usage is TRBV2 and J usage is TRBJ2-5; 7 bases agree with TRBD1. In germline, CDR1 is SNHLY, CDR2 FYNNEI. The CDR3 totals 13 residues. The ends lost 6 bases at V and 4 bases at J; junction bases unmatched: 5. The CDR3 is CASSASGGETQYF. CDR3 DNA sequence: TGTGCCAGCAGCGCGTCAGGGGGAGAGACCCAGTACTTC.

The chain is built from TRBV9 and TRBJ2-3; D is undetermined. CDR1 and CDR2 from the germline V gene are SGDLS and YYNGEE. Trimming took 4 bases from V and 3 from J, leaving 6 bases between them. The CDR3 has 12 residues. CDR3 coding DNA: TGTGCCAGCAGCCCCGGGACAGATACGCAGTATTTT. It is translated as CASSPGTDTQYF.

The chain is built from TRBV18 and TRBJ2-5; a weak D match, TRBD1 (6 bases). This CDR3 has 12 amino acids. From germline, CDR1 is KGHSH and CDR2 LQKENI. V was trimmed by 8 bases and J by 5 bases, leaving 12 bases between them. The CDR3 nucleotides are TGTGCCAGCACAGGGTTTGTCGAGACCCAGTACTTC. It yields the protein CASTGFVETQYF.

This chain links TRBV9 with TRBJ2-3; TRBD1 is a possible D gene (5 bases). Trimming took 0 bases from V and 5 from J, leaving 10 bases between them. Looked up from germline, CDR1 is SGDLS and CDR2 is YYNGEE. The CDR3 totals 14 residues. The CDR3 DNA follows: TGTGCCAGCAGCGTAGAGGGGTTGGGAGATACGCAGTATTTT. It encodes CASSVEGLGDTQYF.

The CDR3 loop is CASSVAYNEQFF. CDR3 sequence (DNA): TGTGCCAGCAGCGTAGCTTATAATGAGCAGTTCTTC. This sequence joins TRBV9 and TRBJ2-1; D unclear. The CDR3 is 12 residues long. V was pared by 0 bases and J by 7 bases, with 5 bases between. The germline CDR1 and CDR2 sequences are SGDLS and YYNGEE.

The chain couples TRBV7-2 to TRBJ2-3; D possibly corresponds to TRBD2 (6 bases). Germline CDR1 is SGHTA and CDR2 is FQGNSA. The CDR3 runs to 17 residues. Between the trimmed V and J ends, which lost 7 bases and 2 bases, there was a span of 22 bases. CDR3 sequence: CASNIYPGATSTDTQYF. For the CDR3, the DNA is TGTGCCAGCAACATATACCCGGGAGCAACCTCCACAGATACGCAGTATTTT. Filled out from reference TRBV7-2 and TRBJ2-3, the complete variable domain reads GAGVSQSPSNKVTEKGKDVELRCDPISGHTALYWYRQSLGQGLEFLIYFQGNSAPDKSGLPSDRFSAERTGGSVSTLTIQRTQQEDSAVYLCASNIYPGATSTDTQYFGPGTRLTVL.

V is TRBV7-8 and J is TRBJ2-7; 9 nucleotides match TRBD1. Per the germline V gene, CDR1 is SGHVS and CDR2 is FQNEAQ. The CDR3 totals 16 residues. The trim removed 3 bases at V and 4 bases at J, leaving 10 bases unmatched. The CDR3 loop reads CASSFARQGVSYEQYF. As DNA, the CDR3 is TGTGCCAGCAGCTTTGCCCGACAGGGGGTATCGTACGAGCAGTACTTC.

V gene TRBV10-3 combines with J gene TRBJ2-5; 10 positions agree with TRBD2. The DNA end lines up better with TRBJ2-7; the J call may be wrong. CDR1 is ENHRY and CDR2 is SYGVKD in the germline V gene. The CDR3 is 14 amino acids. CDR3 in amino acids: CAISEPSGGNEQYF. Written as DNA, the CDR3 is TGTGCCATCAGTGAGCCTAGCGGGGGAAACGAGCAGTACTTC.

The chain is built from TRBV5-6 and TRBJ2-7; 7 bases are shared with TRBD1. Per germline, CDR1 SGHDT and CDR2 YYEEEE. Trimming removed 4 bases from V and 5 bases from J; junction bases left unmatched: 6. The length of the CDR3 is 13 residues. CDR3: CASSRGQSHEQYF. Here the CDR3 DNA reads TGTGCCAGCAGCAGGGGACAGAGCCACGAGCAGTACTTC.

This clone was seen once. This chain links TRBV30 with TRBJ1-4, with D perhaps matching TRBD1 (6 bases). The germline CDR1 and CDR2 sequences are GTSNPN and SVGIG (reference sequence). V lost 4 bases, J lost 6 bases, and 21 bases lay in between. The CDR3 runs to 16 residues. For the CDR3, the DNA is TGTGCCTGGACTCTACCGGACAGTGGGGGATATGAAAAACTGTTTTTT. This encodes CAWTLPDSGGYEKLFF.

The CDR3 DNA reads TGTGCCAGCAGGTCTGACAGGAGTCAAGAGACCCAGTACTTC. Translated: CASRSDRSQETQYF. The chain recombines TRBV5-5 with TRBJ2-5, with D perhaps TRBD1 (6 bases). CDR1 is SGHKS, CDR2 YYEKEE, per germline (reference sequence). V shed 5 bases and J shed 2 bases, with 13 bases lying between them. The CDR3 length is 14 residues.

The chain uses TRBV20-1 and TRBJ2-5; no definite D call. V was clipped by 5 bases and J by 4 bases, with 5 bases between them. The CDR3 has 10 amino acids. Germline-derived CDR1 and CDR2 are DFQATT and SNEGSKA (reference sequence). The CDR3 sequence is CSALLETQYF. In nucleotides, the CDR3 is TGCAGTGCTCTTCTAGAGACCCAGTACTTC.